What follows are 10 T cell receptor beta chains derived from one specimen sequenced in a study of blood T cell repertoires in COVID-19 (dated by TCRdb to about 2020). To prepare the library, the immunoSEQ multiplex PCR assay was applied. The table was pulled from immuneACCESS by TCRdb, which kept in-frame rearrangements only. Such tables lose some clones; where checked, under half of the loss comes from unresolved V genes, and the rest has no known cause. Within this sample are some 180,000 clones, with around 76% of them counted one time only. The top ten constitute around 7.9% of the sample. Sequenced: peripheral blood. The receptors were sampled from a woman between 50 and 59 years old with active or convalescent COVID-19.

The chain joins TRBV9 to TRBJ2-1, with a tentative D call TRBD2 (7 bases). Germline loops: CDR1 SGDLS, CDR2 YYNGEE. This CDR3 contains 18 residues. V was pared by 4 bases and J by 2 bases, with 22 bases between. The CDR3 sequence: CASSRGGGGAVPYNEQFF. The CDR3 DNA reads as TGTGCCAGCAGCCGTGGCGGGGGCGGGGCGGTACCCTACAATGAGCAGTTCTTC.

CDR3: CAWSAGLNTEAFF. The CDR3 nucleotides are TGTGCCTGGAGTGCAGGGCTAAACACTGAAGCTTTCTTT. The V gene is TRBV30, the J gene TRBJ1-1, with D perhaps matching TRBD1 (5 bases). The CDR3 is 13 residues long. V was pared by 1 base and J by 2 bases, with 8 bases between. Germline lookup yields CDR1 GTSNPN and CDR2 SVGIG (reference sequence).

This chain connects TRBV28 to TRBJ2-1, with D perhaps matching TRBD2 (7 bases). CDR1 and CDR2 (germline): MDHEN, SYDVKM. V lost 6 bases, J lost 8 bases, and 23 bases lay in between. The length of the CDR3 is 16 residues. The CDR3 spells CASRDDQGGGRDEQFF. The CDR3 bases are TGTGCCAGCAGGGACGACCAGGGAGGGGGTAGGGATGAGCAGTTCTTC. The whole variable domain, filled in from reference TRBV28 and TRBJ2-1, reads DVKVTQSSRYLVKRTGEKVFLECVQDMDHENMFWYRQDPGLGLRLIYFSYDVKMKEKGDIPEGYSVSREKKERFSLILESASTNQTSMYLCASRDDQGGGRDEQFFGPGTRLTVL.

The CDR3 reads CASSLLGVSPNSPLHF. The CDR3 DNA sequence: TGTGCCAGCAGCTTATTAGGGGTATCCCCTAATTCACCCCTCCACTTT. The V gene is TRBV7-9, the J gene TRBJ1-6; D is perhaps TRBD1 (5 bases). This CDR3 is 16 amino acids long. Germline V gene lookup returns CDR1 SEHNR and CDR2 FQNEAQ (reference sequence). The ends were cut back, 2 bases at V and 6 bases at J, with 14 bases in the middle.

This clone was seen just once. V usage is TRBV27 and J usage is TRBJ2-7; 13 nucleotides agree with TRBD2. This CDR3 has 15 amino acids. Germline values: CDR1 MNHEY, CDR2 SMNVEV (reference sequence). With 8 bases clipped from V and 4 bases from J, the junction kept 8 bases outside the gene matches. CDR3 in amino acids: CASQKGTSGNYEQYF. The CDR3 region has the DNA TGTGCCAGCCAGAAGGGGACTAGCGGGAATTACGAGCAGTACTTC.

The chain employs TRBV7-2 and TRBJ2-7; D gene uncertain. The CDR3 runs to 14 residues. The germline V and J ends were trimmed by 3 bases and 2 bases, with 11 bases remaining between them. The germline V gene has CDR1 SGHTA and CDR2 FQGNSA. The CDR3 protein is CASSFISGPYEQYF. DNA for the CDR3: TGTGCCAGCAGCTTTATTTCAGGCCCCTACGAGCAGTACTTC.

This clone has only one observation. V and J are TRBV11-3 and TRBJ2-7; the D gene is possibly TRBD1 (6 bases). The CDR3 has 15 residues. With 0 bases removed from V and 3 bases from J, the gap between germline ends came to 12 bases. Germline assignment: CDR1 SGHNT and CDR2 YENEEA. The CDR3 reads CASSLEAGVSYEQYF. The CDR3 DNA follows: TGTGCCAGCAGCTTAGAGGCAGGGGTAAGCTACGAGCAGTACTTC.

The gene calls are TRBV5-6 and TRBJ1-1, with D perhaps TRBD1 (5 bases). V was shortened by 0 bases and J by 0 bases, with 15 bases between the two germline ends. From germline, CDR1 is SGHDT and CDR2 YYEEEE. The CDR3 contains 17 residues. This CDR3 is CASSLVPGYTVNTEAFF. The DNA of the CDR3 is TGTGCCAGCAGCTTGGTTCCAGGGTACACAGTGAACACTGAAGCTTTCTTT.

The rearrangement joins TRBV28 to TRBJ2-5, with D perhaps matching TRBD2 (6 bases). Trimming took 3 bases from V and 3 from J, leaving 17 bases between them. CDR3 length equals 16 residues. Germline V lookup: CDR1 MDHEN, CDR2 SYDVKM. The CDR3 loop is CASSFPFLEGEETQYF. CDR3 nucleotides: TGTGCCAGCAGTTTCCCCTTTCTGGAGGGCGAAGAGACCCAGTACTTC.

This clone has a single count. The genes are TRBV30 and TRBJ2-7; maybe TRBD1 (6 bases). Germline CDR1 GTSNPN, CDR2 SVGIG (reference sequence). Trimming cost V 3 bases and J 6 bases, with 12 bases left between them. This CDR3 has 12 residues. The CDR3 here is CAWSKVGGEQYF. CDR3 bases: TGTGCCTGGAGCAAAGTAGGGGGCGAGCAGTACTTC.